This T cell receptor beta chain was sequenced for a study of blood T cell repertoires in COVID-19. Assay used: immunoSEQ multiplex PCR; TCRdb lists only in-frame clones, some missing. The data hold a few hundred thousand clones, with 70% to 90% observed a single time. Per the germline V gene, CDR1 is LGHNA and CDR2 is YNFKEQ. The CDR3 is made up of 15 amino acids. Trimming pared 6 bases from V and 1 base from J, leaving 15 bases between. The chain carries TRBV4-2 and TRBJ1-2; weak D call: TRBD1 (6 bases). Sequencing input: PBMCs or T cells enriched from blood (not recorded which). The source is a woman aged 45 to 65 who had recovered from COVID-19. The CDR3 DNA reads as TGTGCCAGCAGGGAGGACAGCGGAGATAACTATGGCTACACCTTC. Translation: CASREDSGDNYGYTF.